What follows are 7 T cell receptor beta chains derived from one specimen sequenced in a study of blood T cell repertoires in COVID-19. Here immunoSEQ multiplex PCR was the method, and the copy in TCRdb shows in-frame clones only, minus some. The sample carries more than 300,000 clones, about 91% recorded once. The specimen sequenced was peripheral blood. The receptors come from a woman in her thirties with COVID-19, enrolled during active disease.

This rearrangement joins TRBV30 to TRBJ2-1; TRBD2 agrees at 11 bases. CDR1 is GTSNPN and CDR2 is SVGIG in the germline V gene (reference sequence). This CDR3 has 17 amino acids. V was clipped by 1 base and J by 4 bases; unmatched bases: 9. The DNA of the CDR3 is TGTGCCTGGAGTGACCGTAGCGGGGGGGCCCTTTACAATGAGCAGTTCTTC. Protein product: CAWSDRSGGALYNEQFF.

The chain couples TRBV3-1 (or the pseudogene TRBV3-2) to TRBJ2-3, with TRBD2 matching 11 bases. The junction had 9 bases not matched to a gene; V was cut back by 1 base and J by 6 bases. The CDR3 runs to 17 residues. Germline V gene sequence: CDR1 LGHDT, CDR2 YNNKEL (reference sequence). DNA for the CDR3: TGTGCCAGCAGCCAAGTAGGTAGCGGGGGGGCTACCGATACGCAGTATTTT. It is translated as CASSQVGSGGATDTQYF.

The chain combines TRBV19 with TRBJ1-3; D is ambiguous. V was shortened by 1 base and J by 0 bases, with 13 bases between the two germline ends. Germline V gives CDR1 LNHDA, CDR2 SQIVND (reference sequence). The CDR3 totals 17 residues. CDR3 bases: TGTGCCAGTAGTATAGGGAACGGAGCGTTCTCTGGAAACACCATATATTTT. Encoded protein: CASSIGNGAFSGNTIYF.

The chain couples TRBV5-4 to TRBJ1-1, with D possibly TRBD1 on 5 matching bases. The CDR3 length is 16 residues. V dropped 4 bases and J dropped 1 base, with 17 bases sitting between them. Germline V CDR1 and CDR2: SGHNT, YYREEE (reference sequence). The CDR3: CASSPTLGHQNTEAFF. The CDR3 DNA reads TGTGCCAGCAGCCCGACCCTCGGACATCAGAACACTGAAGCTTTCTTT. The full variable domain, with the rest looked up from reference TRBV5-4 and TRBJ1-1, is ETGVTQSPTHLIKTRGQQVTLRCSSQSGHNTVSWYQQALGQGPQFIFQYYREEENGRGNFPPRFSGLQFPNYSSELNVNALELDDSALYLCASSPTLGHQNTEAFFGQGTRLTVV.

The V and J genes are TRBV6-5 and TRBJ1-1; no definite D call. The germline CDR1 and CDR2 sequences are MNHEY and SVGAGI. The CDR3 runs 13 residues. Trimming stripped 2 bases from V and 8 bases from J, with 12 bases between. The CDR3 coding sequence is TGTGCCAGCAGTTACCCAGGACGGGGAGAAGCTTTCTTT. This translates into CASSYPGRGEAFF.

The genes are TRBV19 and TRBJ1-2; D not resolved. The V gene's germline CDR1 is LNHDA and CDR2 SQIVND (reference sequence). V gave up 3 bases and J gave up 0 bases, with 5 bases separating them. The CDR3 length is 13 residues. CDR3 in amino acids: CASSILANYGYTF. The DNA of the CDR3 is TGTGCCAGTAGTATCTTAGCTAACTATGGCTACACCTTC.

This CDR3 reads CASSLGPRGPHEQYF. CDR3 sequence (DNA): TGTGCCAGCAGCTTAGGACCAAGGGGGCCCCACGAGCAGTACTTC. V usage is TRBV7-3 and J usage is TRBJ2-7; 7 nucleotides align to TRBD1. Germline V gene sequence: CDR1 SGHTA, CDR2 FQGTGA. J was trimmed by 5 bases and V by 2 bases; bases with no gene match: 9. The CDR3 is made up of 15 amino acids.